The 25 T cell receptor beta chains below were found in one sample sequenced in a study of blood T cell repertoires in COVID-19. Clones were read by immunoSEQ multiplex PCR, and TCRdb kept only the in-frame ones, dropping some. Of about 43,000 clones in the sample, about 85% are singletons; the top ten hold approximately 43%. Sequenced: peripheral blood. These receptors were collected from an elderly woman with acute or convalescent COVID-19.

This clone appeared once. This sample also contains other DNA sequences that code for the same CDR3. V gene TRBV6-1 combines with J gene TRBJ1-2; no clear D. Trimming cost V 3 bases and J 2 bases, with 4 bases left between them. The length of the CDR3 is 12 residues. CDR1 and CDR2 from the germline V gene are MNHNS and SASEGT. Here the CDR3 DNA reads TGTGCCAGCAGTGAGCGAAACTATGGCTACACCTTC. Translating gives CASSERNYGYTF.

The chain links TRBV6-2 or TRBV6-3 to TRBJ1-2; D uncertain. The CDR3 has 13 residues. The germline V gene has CDR1 MNHEY and CDR2 SVGEGT. V was shortened by 0 bases and J by 8 bases, with 10 bases between the two germline ends. CDR3 in DNA: TGTGCCAGCAGTTACTCGGCCAGAACCGGCTACACCTTC. Protein product: CASSYSARTGYTF.

The gene calls are TRBV5-1 and TRBJ1-2; 7 nucleotides line up with TRBD1. Germline CDR1 SGHRS, CDR2 YFSETQ. The J segment lost 4 bases and the V segment lost 3 bases, leaving 9 bases of the junction unmatched. The length of the CDR3 is 15 residues. DNA of the CDR3: TGCGCCAGCAGCTCAGTAGACAGGGACCCCTATGGCTACACCTTC. It translates to CASSSVDRDPYGYTF.

The chain uses TRBV7-9 and TRBJ2-3; 8 nucleotides align to TRBD2. The germline CDR1 and CDR2 sequences are SEHNR and FQNEAQ (reference sequence). The CDR3 has 13 residues. With 10 bases clipped from V and 5 bases from J, the junction kept 8 bases outside the gene matches. CDR3 in DNA: TGTGCCACAATTCGACTAGCGAGAGATACGCAGTATTTT. Its translation: CATIRLARDTQYF.

J is TRBJ2-5 and V is TRBV5-1; 8 nucleotides align to TRBD2. V trimming: 2 bases; J trimming: 5 bases; junction bases outside the gene matches: 11. The germline V gene has CDR1 SGHRS and CDR2 YFSETQ. The CDR3 sequence is 16 residues long. This CDR3 is CASSFSPGTSGETQYF. Written as DNA, the CDR3 is TGCGCCAGCAGCTTCTCTCCCGGGACTAGTGGGGAGACCCAGTACTTC.

This chain joins TRBV21-1 and TRBJ1-5. TRBV21-1 is labeled a pseudogene. CDR3 length: 13 residues. DNA of the CDR3: TGTGCCAGCAGCAAAGGTCCGAATCAGCCCCAGCATTTT. Translated, it gives CASSKGPNQPQHF.

The chain has TRBV6-1 and TRBJ2-1; 7 nucleotides align to TRBD1. CDR3 length: 15 residues. Germline V gives CDR1 MNHNS, CDR2 SASEGT. The J segment lost 0 bases and the V segment lost 3 bases, leaving 2 bases of the junction unmatched. The CDR3 region is CASSEGQSSYNEQFF. The CDR3 nucleotides are TGTGCCAGCAGTGAGGGACAGAGCTCCTACAATGAGCAGTTCTTC.

The genes are TRBV6-1 and TRBJ2-1, with 10 bases identical to TRBD1. The CDR3 sequence is 15 residues long. Germline loops: CDR1 MNHNS, CDR2 SASEGT. V trimming: 3 bases; J trimming: 9 bases; junction bases outside the gene matches: 8. The CDR3 is CASSDRDRGSSEQFF. The DNA for the CDR3 is TGTGCCAGCAGTGATAGGGACAGGGGATCCAGTGAGCAGTTCTTC.

The chain recombines TRBV5-1 with TRBJ2-1, with 7 positions matching TRBD2. V lost 4 bases to trimming and J lost 3 bases; unmatched junction nucleotides: 19. The CDR3 is 19 amino acids. Germline V gene sequence: CDR1 SGHRS, CDR2 YFSETQ. The CDR3, as DNA: TGCGCCAGCAGCGCGGGAGTATCTGGGCGGCAGTTAGACTACAATGAGCAGTTCTTC. Protein: CASSAGVSGRQLDYNEQFF.

The chain has TRBV9 and TRBJ2-1, with TRBD2 identical over 11 bases. V was pared by 4 bases and J by 8 bases, with 11 bases of the junction left unmatched. From germline, CDR1 is SGDLS and CDR2 YYNGEE. The length of the CDR3 is 16 residues. The CDR3 DNA is TGTGCCAGCAGCCCATCGATAGCGGGGGGGATAGATGAGCAGTTCTTC. This gives the protein CASSPSIAGGIDEQFF. The full variable domain, its missing parts supplied by reference TRBV9 and TRBJ2-1, is DSGVTQTPKHLITATGQRVTLRCSPRSGDLSVYWYQQSLDQGLQFLIQYYNGEERAKGNILERFSAQQFPDLHSELNLSSLELGDSALYFCASSPSIAGGIDEQFFGPGTRLTVL.

This clone was seen once. The V gene is TRBV7-8, the J gene TRBJ2-7; a weak D match, TRBD2 (5 bases). CDR3 length equals 14 residues. The V and J ends lost 6 bases and 4 bases respectively, with 16 bases between them. Germline V gene data show CDR1 as SGHVS and CDR2 as FQNEAQ. CDR3 amino acids: CASSSPGLSYEQYF. The CDR3 nucleotides are TGTGCCAGCAGTAGCCCAGGACTGAGTTACGAGCAGTACTTC.

V and J are TRBV18 and TRBJ2-2; D possibly corresponds to TRBD1 (5 bases). Deletions cut 5 bases from V and 7 bases from J, with 11 bases between. This CDR3 has 13 amino acids. The germline V gene encodes CDR1 KGHSH and CDR2 LQKENI. The CDR3 reads CASSTQGGGELFF. CDR3 sequence (DNA): TGTGCCAGCTCAACCCAGGGCGGCGGGGAGCTGTTTTTT.

The gene calls are TRBV19 and TRBJ2-3; TRBD2 agrees at 11 bases. The ends lost 5 bases at V and 5 bases at J; junction bases unmatched: 6. CDR1 and CDR2 (germline): LNHDA, SQIVND (reference sequence). The CDR3 spans 15 residues. Here the CDR3 reads CASSAGLAEGDTQYF. CDR3 sequence (DNA): TGTGCCAGTAGTGCGGGACTAGCGGAGGGAGATACGCAGTATTTT.

The rearrangement links TRBV5-1 to TRBJ2-2; 15 bases match TRBD2. CDR1 SGHRS and CDR2 YFSETQ come from the germline V gene. The CDR3 spans 17 residues. Trimming took 4 bases from V and 9 from J; bases not matched to a gene: 10. The CDR3 protein is CASSVPRTSGGARELFF. The CDR3 coding sequence is TGCGCCAGCAGCGTTCCTAGGACTAGCGGGGGGGCTCGGGAGCTGTTTTTT.

The chain has TRBV7-8 and TRBJ1-4, with a weak D call TRBD1 (5 bases). The CDR3 is 17 residues long. V lost 3 bases and J lost 7, with 21 bases in between. Germline values: CDR1 SGHVS, CDR2 FQNEAQ. The CDR3 protein is CASSLEGRGWGGEKLFF. The CDR3 region has the DNA TGTGCCAGCAGCTTGGAGGGAAGGGGATGGGGCGGTGAAAAACTGTTTTTT.

The chain employs TRBV5-1 and TRBJ2-2; 7 nucleotides align to TRBD2. Germline V gene data show CDR1 as SGHRS and CDR2 as YFSETQ. The V gene end was trimmed by 4 bases and the J gene end by 2 bases; junction bases not matched to a gene: 20. The CDR3 consists of 20 residues. CDR3 nucleotides: TGCGCCAGCAGCGCCCCCCTGCGGGACCCCCAGCGGGGTAACACCGGGGAGCTGTTTTTT. As protein: CASSAPLRDPQRGNTGELFF.

There are a few counts of this clone. This sequence joins TRBV30 and TRBJ2-7; D uncertain. The V gene lost 3 bases and the J gene lost 3 bases, with 12 bases spanning the gap. The CDR3 has 13 amino acids. The V gene's germline CDR1 is GTSNPN and CDR2 SVGIG (reference sequence). CDR3 protein: CAWRGKRVYEQYF. The CDR3 nucleotides read TGTGCCTGGAGGGGTAAGCGAGTCTACGAGCAGTACTTC.

V usage is TRBV19 and J usage is TRBJ1-2; TRBD1 is a possible D gene (6 bases). The CDR3 is made up of 13 amino acids. Germline V gives CDR1 LNHDA, CDR2 SQIVND (reference sequence). The V end lost 3 bases, the J end lost 5 bases, and 10 bases lay between the germline ends. The CDR3 region has the DNA TGTGCCAGTAGTATTGACGGACAGTATGGCTACACCTTC. It is translated as CASSIDGQYGYTF.

The chain is built from TRBV2 and TRBJ1-4; D remains ambiguous. CDR3 length: 13 residues. In germline, CDR1 is SNHLY, CDR2 FYNNEI. Trimming took 2 bases from V and 8 from J, leaving 9 bases between them. The CDR3, as DNA: TGTGCCAGCAGTGAACCGGGTCGGGAAAAACTGTTTTTT. Protein: CASSEPGREKLFF.

This chain uses TRBV28 with TRBJ2-4, with a possible D match to TRBD1 (8 bases). With 9 bases removed from V and 7 bases from J, the gap between germline ends came to 25 bases. This CDR3 is built from 16 residues. CDR1 is MDHEN and CDR2 is SYDVKM in the germline V gene. CDR3 DNA sequence: TGTGCCAGTACCCCTCCGGGGGGCAGGGGGCGGAACATTCAGTACTTC. Its translation is CASTPPGGRGRNIQYF.

The V gene is TRBV4-1, the J gene TRBJ1-6; D is unclear. V was pared by 4 bases and J by 10 bases, with 11 bases between. The germline V gene encodes CDR1 MGHRA and CDR2 YSYEKL. The CDR3 contains 13 residues. Here the CDR3 DNA reads TGCGCCAGCAGCCTCCTCATGGAGTCACCCCTCCACTTT. Translation gives CASSLLMESPLHF.

This clone was detected only once. J is TRBJ2-3 and V is TRBV10-1, with a weak D call TRBD1 (6 bases). V was shortened by 8 bases and J by 2 bases, with 11 bases between the two germline ends. The CDR3 consists of 13 residues. Germline V CDR1 and CDR2: WNHNN, SYGVQD (reference sequence). The CDR3 coding sequence is TGCGCCAGCGAAGGACAGACCACAGATACGCAGTATTTT. Translating it yields CASEGQTTDTQYF.

The chain uses TRBV6-1 and TRBJ2-3, with 11 bases aligning to TRBD2. CDR1 is MNHNS and CDR2 is SASEGT in the germline V gene. This CDR3 is built from 17 residues. With 4 bases clipped from V and 6 bases from J, the junction kept 12 bases outside the gene matches. The CDR3 protein is CASSVVLAGAGGDTQYF. The CDR3 DNA reads as TGTGCCAGCAGTGTTGTACTAGCGGGGGCCGGCGGGGATACGCAGTATTTT.

This chain links TRBV5-1 with TRBJ1-3; perhaps TRBD1 as D (5 bases). Germline values: CDR1 SGHRS, CDR2 YFSETQ. The V end was cut by 0 bases, the J end by 0 bases, with 10 bases between. The CDR3 runs to 16 residues. The CDR3 nucleotides read TGCGCCAGCAGCTTGGAGGGGTCCTCCTCTGGAAACACCATATATTTT. Amino acid sequence: CASSLEGSSSGNTIYF.

The chain carries TRBV9 and TRBJ1-1, with TRBD1 matching over 8 bases. The germline V gene encodes CDR1 SGDLS and CDR2 YYNGEE. The CDR3 loop spans 13 amino acids. Trimming at V came to 3 bases and at J to 10 bases, leaving 8 bases not matched to a gene. CDR3 in amino acids: CASSDPGGGGAFF. Here the CDR3 DNA reads TGTGCCAGCAGCGATCCAGGGGGCGGCGGAGCTTTCTTT.